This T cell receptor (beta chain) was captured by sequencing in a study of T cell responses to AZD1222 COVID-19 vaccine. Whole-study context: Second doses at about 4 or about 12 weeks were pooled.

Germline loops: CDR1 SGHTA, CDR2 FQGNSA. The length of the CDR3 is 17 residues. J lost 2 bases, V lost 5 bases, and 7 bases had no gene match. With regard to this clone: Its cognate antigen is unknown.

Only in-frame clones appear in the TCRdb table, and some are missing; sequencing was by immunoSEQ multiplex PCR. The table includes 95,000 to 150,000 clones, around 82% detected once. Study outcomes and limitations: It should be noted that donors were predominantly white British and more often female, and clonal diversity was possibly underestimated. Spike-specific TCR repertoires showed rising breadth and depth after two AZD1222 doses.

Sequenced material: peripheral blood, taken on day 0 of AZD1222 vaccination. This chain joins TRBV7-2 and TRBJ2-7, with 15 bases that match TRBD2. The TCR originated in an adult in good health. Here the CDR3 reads CASSRTSGGALAYEQYF. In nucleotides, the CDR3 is TGTGCCAGCAGCCGGACTAGCGGGGGGGCCCTGGCCTACGAGCAGTACTTC.